The rows below give T cell receptor beta chains drawn from one sample of a study of shared T cell receptors in the human thymus. Measured with immunoSEQ multiplex PCR; TCRdb has only the in-frame clones, and not every one. Here the sample spans almost 550,000 clones, more than 75% being singletons. These data were also filed under a second study, of human thymus T cells.

Sample: thymocytes. These TCRs come from a boy in the first two years of life with a congenital heart defect. The CDR3 runs from the conserved cysteine through the conserved F or W. D genes are given only for firm matches. Part of the rows lack a size; the others show once, few, many or a class for expanded clones.

clone_size: -
v_call: TRBV27
j_call: TRBJ1-2
d_call: -
cdr3_nt: TGTGCCAGCAGTTTCGGGAAGTCGGAAGTCTATGGCTACACCTTC
cdr3_aa: CASSFGKSEVYGYTF

clone_size: -
v_call: TRBV5-1
j_call: TRBJ2-5
d_call: -
cdr3_nt: TGCGCCAGCTCCCCCGGCCCCGACAGTCTGGAGGAGACCCAGTACTTC
cdr3_aa: CASSPGPDSLEETQYF

clone_size: -
v_call: TRBV7-2
j_call: TRBJ2-3
d_call: TRBD2
cdr3_nt: TGTGCCAGCAGCCAGAGGGGCGGGAGGACAGATACGCAGTATTTT
cdr3_aa: CASSQRGGRTDTQYF

clone_size: -
v_call: TRBV6-6
j_call: TRBJ2-1
d_call: -
cdr3_nt: TGTGCCAGCAGGTCTCTGACGGGATTCGACAATGAGCAGTTCTTC
cdr3_aa: CASRSLTGFDNEQFF

clone_size: few
v_call: TRBV5-4
j_call: TRBJ2-1
d_call: TRBD2
cdr3_nt: TGTGCCAGCAGCTTAGCGGGAGGGAATAATGAGCAGTTCTTC
cdr3_aa: CASSLAGGNNEQFF

clone_size: -
v_call: TRBV29-1
j_call: TRBJ1-5
d_call: TRBD1
cdr3_nt: TGCAGCGTTGTGAAGGACAGGGCTTATAGCAATCAGCCCCAGCATTTT
cdr3_aa: CSVVKDRAYSNQPQHF

clone_size: -
v_call: TRBV7-9
j_call: TRBJ1-5
d_call: -
cdr3_nt: TGTGCCAGCAGCTACGACCGGGATCAGCCCCAGCATTTT
cdr3_aa: CASSYDRDQPQHF

clone_size: -
v_call: TRBV9
j_call: TRBJ2-7
d_call: TRBD2
cdr3_nt: TGTGCCAGCAGCGTAAAGGCTAGGCTAGCGGGAACGTACGAGCAGTACTTC
cdr3_aa: CASSVKARLAGTYEQYF

clone_size: once
v_call: TRBV19
j_call: TRBJ2-5
d_call: TRBD2
cdr3_nt: TGTGCCAGTAGTCTGGGGACTAGGGATGGGGAGACCCAGTACTTC
cdr3_aa: CASSLGTRDGETQYF

clone_size: -
v_call: TRBV30
j_call: TRBJ2-7
d_call: TRBD1
cdr3_nt: TGTGCCTGGAAAAAGGGGACAGGGGTGTTAAGCCGGTACGAGCAGTACTTC
cdr3_aa: CAWKKGTGVLSRYEQYF

clone_size: -
v_call: TRBV7-9
j_call: TRBJ2-4
d_call: -
cdr3_nt: TGTGCCAGCAGCTTCACTGCCAAACCGGGGGCCAAAAACATTCAGTACTTC
cdr3_aa: CASSFTAKPGAKNIQYF

clone_size: -
v_call: TRBV6-6
j_call: TRBJ2-2
d_call: TRBD2
cdr3_nt: TGTGCCAGCAGTTACGGGACTAGGGAGAACACCGGGGAGCTGTTTTTT
cdr3_aa: CASSYGTRENTGELFF

clone_size: -
v_call: TRBV4-2
j_call: TRBJ2-1
d_call: TRBD1
cdr3_nt: TGTGCCAGCAGCCCCCGGGACAGGGCAGACAATGAGCAGTTCTTC
cdr3_aa: CASSPRDRADNEQFF

clone_size: -
v_call: TRBV7-3
j_call: TRBJ2-1
d_call: TRBD2
cdr3_nt: TGTGCCAGCAGGAACCGGGAGGACCCCTACAATGAGCAGTTCTTC
cdr3_aa: CASRNREDPYNEQFF

clone_size: -
v_call: TRBV11-2
j_call: TRBJ1-1
d_call: -
cdr3_nt: TGTGCCAGCAGCCAAAGCGGGTCCTGGGGCGGGACTGAAGCTTTCTTT
cdr3_aa: CASSQSGSWGGTEAFF

clone_size: -
v_call: TRBV19
j_call: TRBJ2-1
d_call: TRBD2
cdr3_nt: TGTGCCAGTAGTTGGGAGGGAGACGGACTAGCGGGAGCAAACAATGAGCAGTTCTTC
cdr3_aa: CASSWEGDGLAGANNEQFF

clone_size: -
v_call: TRBV7-9
j_call: TRBJ2-5
d_call: -
cdr3_nt: TGTGCCAGCAGCTTAGCCAACCAAGAGACCCAGTACTTC
cdr3_aa: CASSLANQETQYF

clone_size: -
v_call: TRBV28
j_call: TRBJ2-7
d_call: TRBD1
cdr3_nt: TGTGCCAGCAGTTTAGGGGACAGCCTACGAGAGCAGTACTTC
cdr3_aa: CASSLGDSLREQYF

clone_size: -
v_call: TRBV7-2
j_call: TRBJ2-7
d_call: -
cdr3_nt: TGTGCCAGCGGCGGCGGGGAGGGGGACGAGCAGTACTTC
cdr3_aa: CASGGGEGDEQYF

clone_size: once
v_call: TRBV27
j_call: TRBJ2-7
d_call: -
cdr3_nt: TGTGCCAGCAGCCGGGACATCCAGGCCCAGGGGCCGTACTTC
cdr3_aa: CASSRDIQAQGPYF

clone_size: -
v_call: TRBV7-9
j_call: TRBJ1-2
d_call: -
cdr3_nt: TGTGCCAGCAGCTTAAACGGGATTTCGGACACCTTC
cdr3_aa: CASSLNGISDTF

clone_size: -
v_call: TRBV7-9
j_call: TRBJ2-7
d_call: -
cdr3_nt: TGTGCCAGCAGCTTCGGTAGCGGCTACGAGCAGTACTTC
cdr3_aa: CASSFGSGYEQYF

clone_size: few
v_call: TRBV5-4
j_call: TRBJ2-7
d_call: -
cdr3_nt: TGTGCCAGCAGCTTTGTGGACGGACATTCCTACGAGCAGTACTTC
cdr3_aa: CASSFVDGHSYEQYF

clone_size: -
v_call: TRBV4-3
j_call: TRBJ2-7
d_call: TRBD1
cdr3_nt: TGCGCCAGCAGCCAAGATCCGGGACAGGGGAGGTCTAGCCCTACCTACGAGCAGTACTTC
cdr3_aa: CASSQDPGQGRSSPTYEQYF

clone_size: -
v_call: TRBV21-1
j_call: TRBJ2-5
d_call: -
cdr3_nt: TGTGCCAGCAGCACCCGGCGGGTGGTCAAAGAGACCCAGTACTTC
cdr3_aa: CASSTRRVVKETQYF

clone_size: -
v_call: TRBV2
j_call: TRBJ1-4
d_call: -
cdr3_nt: TGTGCCAGCAAGACGGGAAGGGACAAGACCAATGAAAAACTGTTTTTT
cdr3_aa: CASKTGRDKTNEKLFF

clone_size: -
v_call: TRBV7-9
j_call: TRBJ2-7
d_call: -
cdr3_nt: TGTGCCAGCAGCCCCGCCTCGGCGGGATGGTCCTACGAGCAGTACTTC
cdr3_aa: CASSPASAGWSYEQYF

clone_size: few
v_call: TRBV15
j_call: TRBJ2-4
d_call: -
cdr3_nt: TGTGCCACCAGCAGAGACAGAGCGATAGCCAAAAACATTCAGTACTTC
cdr3_aa: CATSRDRAIAKNIQYF

clone_size: -
v_call: TRBV12-5
j_call: TRBJ2-3
d_call: -
cdr3_nt: TGTGCTAGTGGTTTGGGTGCGCTTCCGGTAGTAGATACGCAGTATTTT
cdr3_aa: CASGLGALPVVDTQYF